This TCR beta chain originates from a study of T-cell reconstitution after alpha-beta-depleted transplantation in children. Study outcomes and limitations: The main origin of T-cell counts and diversity one year after transplant was newly produced T cells.

In the case of this clonotype: Its matching antigen is unknown.

Trimming took 0 bases from V and 7 from J, leaving 15 bases between them. The CDR3 totals 15 residues. Germline CDR1 reads MGHRA; CDR2 reads YSYEKL. Unique molecular identifiers tagged the TCRbeta library. TCRdb re-called the PCR reads with MiXCR, one entry per CDR3 protein. The sample records 500,000 to 750,000 distinct CDR3 sequences, over 20% being singletons. The chain links TRBV4-1 to TRBJ2-5; a weak D match, TRBD2 (6 bases). The source material was PBMCs, sampled before TCRalphabeta/CD19-depleted stem cell transplant. This sequence originates from a boy under three years old with Wiskott-Aldrich syndrome, due to receive a stem cell transplant. This CDR3 is CASSQEWGEERTQYF. The CDR3 DNA follows: TGCGCCAGCAGCCAAGAGTGGGGGGAGGAGAGGACCCAGTACTTC.